These T cell receptor beta chains were read from a single sample in a study of control samples from healthy donors and cancer patients. Here immunoSEQ multiplex PCR was the method, and the copy in TCRdb shows in-frame clones only, minus some. The sample carries 130,000 to 150,000 clones, around 92% recorded once. The sequencing sample was made of blood. All receptors come from a man under 40 in good health. Both conserved end residues are part of each CDR3. The D gene is left open where the match is weak. Size is omitted from some rows. Given values are once, few, many or a class for expanded clones.

abundance	d_gene	j_gene	len	v_gene	CDR3nt	CDR3aa
-	TRBD1	TRBJ1-1	14	TRBV5-4	TGTGCCAGCAACCCTGGGACAGAGAACACTGAAGCTTTCTTT	CASNPGTENTEAFF
-	-	TRBJ2-7	14	TRBV9	TGTGCCAGCAGCGTAGCCCAGGGAGCCTACGAGCAGTACTTC	CASSVAQGAYEQYF
-	-	TRBJ2-7	12	TRBV12-3/TRBV12-4	TGTGCCAGCAGTTTAGGCTCCTACGAGCAGTACTTC	CASSLGSYEQYF
-	TRBD2	TRBJ2-1	16	TRBV6-1	TGTGCCAGCAGTGAAAGGGGCGGGGGGACCCACAATGAGCAGTTCTTC	CASSERGGGTHNEQFF
-	TRBD1	TRBJ2-2	15	TRBV24-1	TGTGCCACCAGTGATTTGCTGCAGGGGGACGGGGAGCTGTTTTTT	CATSDLLQGDGELFF
-	TRBD2	TRBJ2-1	15	TRBV30	TGTGCCTGGAGTCGGGGGCTAGCGGGGGGCCATGAGCAGTTCTTC	CAWSRGLAGGHEQFF
many	TRBD1	TRBJ2-2	13	TRBV6-6	TGTGCCAGCACCCGACAGGGGTCCGGGGAGCTGTTTTTT	CASTRQGSGELFF
once	-	TRBJ1-5	14	TRBV27	TGTGCCAGCAGTTTAGGAGGGGGGAGACAGCCCCAGCATTTT	CASSLGGGRQPQHF
-	-	TRBJ2-2	14	TRBV5-8	TGTGCCAGCAGCTTGGGTTCCTACACCGGGGAGCTGTTTTTT	CASSLGSYTGELFF
few	-	TRBJ1-5	13	TRBV10-1	TGCGCCAGTCCTCGGGGGGGTCGACAGCCCCAGCATTTT	CASPRGGRQPQHF
once	TRBD2	TRBJ2-3	15	TRBV2	TGTGCCAGCAGGACTAGCGGGGGGTTGTCGGATACGCAGTATTTT	CASRTSGGLSDTQYF
-	-	TRBJ2-3	14	TRBV7-9	TGTGCCAGCAGCCTCACCGGGAGCACAGATACGCAGTATTTT	CASSLTGSTDTQYF
-	TRBD1	TRBJ1-4	15	TRBV5-1	TGCGCCAGCAGCGGCGTGACAGGGGGTGGTGAAAAACTGTTTTTT	CASSGVTGGGEKLFF
-	TRBD1	TRBJ1-2	15	TRBV7-9	TGTGCCAGCAGCTTAGATCCAGGGGGCAGAAATGGCTACACCTTC	CASSLDPGGRNGYTF
-	TRBD2	TRBJ2-2	17	TRBV9	TGTGCCAGCAGCGTAGGTCGGTTAGCGGGGAGCACCGGGGAGCTGTTTTTT	CASSVGRLAGSTGELFF
once	-	TRBJ1-4	13	TRBV2	TGTGCCAGCTCAAGGGCCCTTAATGAAAAACTGTTTTTT	CASSRALNEKLFF
-	-	TRBJ2-4	13	TRBV19	TGTGCCAGTAGCCCAACAGGGTATGACATTCAGTACTTC	CASSPTGYDIQYF
once	-	TRBJ1-6	17	TRBV27	TGTGCCAGCAGTTTACGAGGGCCAGACCTAAATAATTCACCCCTCCACTTT	CASSLRGPDLNNSPLHF
-	TRBD1	TRBJ1-1	17	TRBV5-1	TGCGCCAGCAGCGCCCGCGGACCAGACAGGGGGTACACTGAAGCTTTCTTT	CASSARGPDRGYTEAFF
once	TRBD1	TRBJ1-5	15	TRBV28	TGTGCCAGCACCACGACAGGGCTGGGCAATCAGCCCCAGCATTTT	CASTTTGLGNQPQHF
-	TRBD1	TRBJ1-5	14	TRBV7-8	TGTGCCAGCAGCTACGGGACAGGGAATCAGCCCCAGCATTTT	CASSYGTGNQPQHF
-	TRBD2	TRBJ2-2	20	TRBV15	TGTGCCACCAGCAGAGTAGGGACTAGCGGGGGGACAACGAACACCGGGGAGCTGTTTTTT	CATSRVGTSGGTTNTGELFF
-	-	TRBJ2-1	14	TRBV28	TGTGCCAGCAGTTTCCTCAGGGGCGACAATGAGCAGTTCTTC	CASSFLRGDNEQFF
many	TRBD1	TRBJ1-2	17	TRBV9	TGTGCCAGCAGCACCCAAAAGGGGGCCGATACCTTGAGGGGCTACACCTTC	CASSTQKGADTLRGYTF
-	TRBD1	TRBJ1-2	13	TRBV19	TGTGCCAGTAGTACCTTGACAGGGGATGGCTACACCTTC	CASSTLTGDGYTF
-	TRBD1	TRBJ1-2	17	TRBV7-9	TGTGCCAGCAGCTTATTGGTCCCAGGACAGGGGAACTATGGCTACACCTTC	CASSLLVPGQGNYGYTF
-	TRBD1	TRBJ1-1	14	TRBV19	TGTGCCAGCGGGGACAGGGAAAAGAACACTGAAGCTTTCTTT	CASGDREKNTEAFF
-	TRBD1	TRBJ2-1	16	TRBV7-3	TGTGCCAGCAGCTTAACGGGACAGGGGCGTTCGCGGGAGCAGTTCTTC	CASSLTGQGRSREQFF
-	-	TRBJ1-2	13	TRBV12-3/TRBV12-4	TGTGCCAGCAGTTTAGATGGGAATTATGGCTACACCTTC	CASSLDGNYGYTF
-	-	TRBJ1-3	15	TRBV28	TGTGCCAGCAGTAAAGGGGGGTCACTATCAAACACCATATATTTT	CASSKGGSLSNTIYF
-	-	TRBJ2-2	14	TRBV10-1	TGCGCCAGCAGTCAGCTACAGGGCACCGGGGAGCTGTTTTTT	CASSQLQGTGELFF
-	-	TRBJ1-1	17	TRBV27	TGTGCCAGCAGTTTATCGAGTGTGGTCAGGGATAACACTGAAGCTTTCTTT	CASSLSSVVRDNTEAFF
-	-	TRBJ2-3	16	TRBV2	TGTGCCAGCAGTGAAGCGCGGAGCGGATACACAGATACGCAGTATTTT	CASSEARSGYTDTQYF
-	-	TRBJ1-1	14	TRBV5-5	TGTGCCAGCAGTCCCCCCGGGAGGGGGACTGAAGCTTTCTTT	CASSPPGRGTEAFF
-	-	TRBJ1-1	15	TRBV5-1	TGCGCCAGCAGCTTGGGGTTGAAGATGGGTGCTGAAGCTTTCTTT	CASSLGLKMGAEAFF
-	TRBD2	TRBJ2-7	15	TRBV7-9	TGTGCCAGCAGCTTAGGGTCGAGCGGGGTCTACGAGCAGTACTTC	CASSLGSSGVYEQYF
-	TRBD1	TRBJ1-5	17	TRBV9	TGTGCCAGCAGCCTGGGACAGGGACCCTATAGCAATCAGCCCCAGCATTTT	CASSLGQGPYSNQPQHF
-	-	TRBJ2-1	13	TRBV13	TGTGCCAGCAGTTTAGGCCAGGCCAATGAGCAGTTCTTC	CASSLGQANEQFF
-	-	TRBJ2-7	13	TRBV13	TGTGCCAGCTCCAAGAGGGGGGCCTACGAGCAGTACTTC	CASSKRGAYEQYF
few	-	TRBJ1-2	15	TRBV7-2	TGTGCCAGCAGCTCGTCCGGGGGCGGAGGGTATGGCTACACCTTC	CASSSSGGGGYGYTF
-	-	TRBJ2-7	15	TRBV28	TGTGCCAGCAGTTTAAAGGGGATTCCGTGGGACGAGCAGTACTTC	CASSLKGIPWDEQYF
-	TRBD1	TRBJ2-2	14	TRBV10-1	TGCGCCAGCAACCCGACAGGGCGGGCCGGGGAGCTGTTTTTT	CASNPTGRAGELFF
-	-	TRBJ1-1	15	TRBV11-2	TGTGCCAGCAGCTTAGGGGCCGGGTGGATCTCTGAAGCTTTCTTT	CASSLGAGWISEAFF
-	-	TRBJ1-4	16	TRBV6-5	TGTGCCAGCAGTTACTCGAATCGTGGGACTAATGAAAAACTGTTTTTT	CASSYSNRGTNEKLFF
-	-	TRBJ1-3	15	TRBV6-5	TGTGCCAGCAGAGACCAGGGGAGATCTGGAAACACCATATATTTT	CASRDQGRSGNTIYF
-	TRBD2	TRBJ2-7	14	TRBV28	TGTGCCAGCACCCCTAGCGGCAGCTCCTACGAGCAGTACTTC	CASTPSGSSYEQYF
-	TRBD1	TRBJ2-2	16	TRBV11-3	TGTGCCAGCAGCCCCGGACAGGGGGCGACCACCGGGGAGCTGTTTTTT	CASSPGQGATTGELFF
-	-	TRBJ2-7	14	TRBV19	TGTGCCAGTAGTATAAAGGGCGTCCGAGGCGAGCAGTACTTC	CASSIKGVRGEQYF
-	TRBD1	TRBJ2-1	16	TRBV5-4	TGTGCCAGCAGCTCTGAACCGGGACAGGGCTTCGGTGAGCAGTTCTTC	CASSSEPGQGFGEQFF
-	TRBD2	TRBJ2-7	12	TRBV28	TGTGCCAGTGGGGGGGTCACCTACGAGCAGTACTTC	CASGGVTYEQYF